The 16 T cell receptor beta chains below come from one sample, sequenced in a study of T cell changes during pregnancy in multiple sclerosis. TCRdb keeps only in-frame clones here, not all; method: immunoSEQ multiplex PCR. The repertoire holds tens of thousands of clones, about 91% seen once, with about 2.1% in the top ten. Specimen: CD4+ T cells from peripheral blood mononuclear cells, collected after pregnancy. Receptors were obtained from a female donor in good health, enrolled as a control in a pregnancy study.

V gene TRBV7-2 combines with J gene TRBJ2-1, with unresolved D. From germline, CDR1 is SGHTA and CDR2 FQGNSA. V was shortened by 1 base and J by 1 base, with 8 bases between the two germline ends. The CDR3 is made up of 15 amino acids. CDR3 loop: CASSLERLSYNEQFF. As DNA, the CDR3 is TGTGCCAGCAGCTTAGAGAGATTATCCTACAATGAGCAGTTCTTC.

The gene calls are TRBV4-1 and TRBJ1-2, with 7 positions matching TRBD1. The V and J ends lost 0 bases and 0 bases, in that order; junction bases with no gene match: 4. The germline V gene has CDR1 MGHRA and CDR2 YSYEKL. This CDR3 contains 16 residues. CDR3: CASSQDRGGPNYGYTF. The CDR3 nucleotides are TGCGCCAGCAGCCAAGATAGAGGGGGCCCTAACTATGGCTACACCTTC.

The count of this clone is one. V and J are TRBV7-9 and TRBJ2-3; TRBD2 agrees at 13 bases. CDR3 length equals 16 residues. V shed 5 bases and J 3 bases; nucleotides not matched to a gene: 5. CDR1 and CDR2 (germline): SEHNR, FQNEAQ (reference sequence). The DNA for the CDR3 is TGTGCCAGCAGCCTACTAGCGGGAGGGCCGACAGATACGCAGTATTTT. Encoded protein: CASSLLAGGPTDTQYF.

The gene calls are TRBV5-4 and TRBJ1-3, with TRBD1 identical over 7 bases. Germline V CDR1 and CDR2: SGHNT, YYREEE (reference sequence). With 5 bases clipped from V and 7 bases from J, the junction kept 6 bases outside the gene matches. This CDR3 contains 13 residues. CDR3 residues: CASRPDRANTIYF. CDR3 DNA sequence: TGTGCCAGCAGACCTGACAGGGCTAACACCATATATTTT.

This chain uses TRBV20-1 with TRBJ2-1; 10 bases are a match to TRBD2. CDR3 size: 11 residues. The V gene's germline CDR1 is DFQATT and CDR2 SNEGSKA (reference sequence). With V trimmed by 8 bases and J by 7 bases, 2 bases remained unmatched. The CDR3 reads CSKLAGNEQFF. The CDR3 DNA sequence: TGCAGTAAACTAGCGGGAAATGAGCAGTTCTTC.

The CDR3 DNA follows: TGTGCCAGCAATCGACAGGGGGCCAGCTACGAGCAGTACTTC. Translating gives CASNRQGASYEQYF. The rearrangement links TRBV27 to TRBJ2-7; 10 bases line up with TRBD1. Trimming cost V 7 bases and J 3 bases; bases outside gene matches: 6. Germline CDR1 MNHEY, CDR2 SMNVEV (reference sequence). This CDR3 contains 14 residues.

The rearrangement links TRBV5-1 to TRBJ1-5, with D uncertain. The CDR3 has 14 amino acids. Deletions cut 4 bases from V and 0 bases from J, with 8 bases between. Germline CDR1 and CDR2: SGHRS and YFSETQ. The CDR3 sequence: CASSPGHSNQPQHF. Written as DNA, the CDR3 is TGCGCCAGCAGCCCTGGCCATAGCAATCAGCCCCAGCATTTT.

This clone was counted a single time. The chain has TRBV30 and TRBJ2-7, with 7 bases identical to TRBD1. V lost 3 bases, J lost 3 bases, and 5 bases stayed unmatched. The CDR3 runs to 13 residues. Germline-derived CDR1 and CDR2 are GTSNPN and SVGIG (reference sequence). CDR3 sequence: CAWRTGHLYEQYF. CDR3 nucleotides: TGTGCCTGGAGGACAGGGCATCTCTACGAGCAGTACTTC.

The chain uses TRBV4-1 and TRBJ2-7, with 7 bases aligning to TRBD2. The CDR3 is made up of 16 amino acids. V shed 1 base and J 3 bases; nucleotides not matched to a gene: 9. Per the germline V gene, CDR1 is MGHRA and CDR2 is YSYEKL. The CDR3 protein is CASSQAPVKRDYEQYF. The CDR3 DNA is TGCGCCAGCAGCCAAGCCCCCGTCAAGCGGGACTACGAGCAGTACTTC.

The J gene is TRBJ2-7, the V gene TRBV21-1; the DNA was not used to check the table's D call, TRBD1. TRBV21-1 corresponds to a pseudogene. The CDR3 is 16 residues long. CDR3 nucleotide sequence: TGTGCCAGCAGCAAAAAGACAGGGGGCATGGCCTACGAGCAGTACTTC. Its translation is CASSKKTGGMAYEQYF.

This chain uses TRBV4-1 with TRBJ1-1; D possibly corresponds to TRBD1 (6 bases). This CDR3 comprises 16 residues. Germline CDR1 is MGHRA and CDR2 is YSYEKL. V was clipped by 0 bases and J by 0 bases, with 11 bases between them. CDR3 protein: CASSQEGHMLNTEAFF. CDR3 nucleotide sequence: TGCGCCAGCAGCCAAGAGGGACACATGCTGAACACTGAAGCTTTCTTT.

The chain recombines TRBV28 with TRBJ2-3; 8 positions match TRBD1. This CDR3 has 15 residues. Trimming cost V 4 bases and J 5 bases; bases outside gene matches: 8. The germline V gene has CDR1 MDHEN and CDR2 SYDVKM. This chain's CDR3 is CASSSTGGRGDTQYF. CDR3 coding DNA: TGTGCCAGCAGTTCTACAGGGGGGCGAGGAGATACGCAGTATTTT.

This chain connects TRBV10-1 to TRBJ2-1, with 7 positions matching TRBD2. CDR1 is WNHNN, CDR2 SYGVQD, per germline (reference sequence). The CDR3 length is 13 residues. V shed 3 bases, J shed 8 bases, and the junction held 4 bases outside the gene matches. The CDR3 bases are TGCGCCAGCAGTGATGGTGGGGGGGATGAGCAGTTCTTC. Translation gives CASSDGGGDEQFF.

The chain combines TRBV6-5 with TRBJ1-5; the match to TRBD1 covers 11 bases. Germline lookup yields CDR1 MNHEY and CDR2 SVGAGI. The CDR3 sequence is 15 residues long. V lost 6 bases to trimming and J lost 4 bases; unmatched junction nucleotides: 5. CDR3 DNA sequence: TGTGCCAGCAGCCGGGGACAGGGGGGAAATCAGCCCCAGCATTTT. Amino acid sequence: CASSRGQGGNQPQHF.

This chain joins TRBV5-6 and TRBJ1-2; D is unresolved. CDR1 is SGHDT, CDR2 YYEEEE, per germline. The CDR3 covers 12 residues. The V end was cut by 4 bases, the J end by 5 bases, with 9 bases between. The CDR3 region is CASSQKSYGYTF. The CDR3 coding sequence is TGTGCCAGCAGCCAAAAATCATATGGCTACACCTTC. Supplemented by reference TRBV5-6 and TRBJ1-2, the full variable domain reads DAGVTQSPTHLIKTRGQQVTLRCSPKSGHDTVSWYQQALGQGPQFIFQYYEEEERQRGNFPDRFSGHQFPNYSSELNVNALLLGDSALYLCASSQKSYGYTFGSGTRLTVV.

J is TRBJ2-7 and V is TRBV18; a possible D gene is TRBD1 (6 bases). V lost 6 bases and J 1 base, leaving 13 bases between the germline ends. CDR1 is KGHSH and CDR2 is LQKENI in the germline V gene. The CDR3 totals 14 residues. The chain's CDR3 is CASSPDQGSYEQYF. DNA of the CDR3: TGTGCCAGCTCTCCGGACCAGGGGTCCTACGAGCAGTACTTC.